Given below is one T cell receptor (beta chain) in context. Libraries were made by iRepertoire multiplex PCR with TCR subtype-specific primers for bulk and single-cell sequencing. No DNA is given; TCRdb re-called the multiplex PCR reads and lists each CDR3 protein once. Listed are more than 6,500 distinct CDR3 sequences; roughly 24% falls within the top ten. CDR3 length: 17 residues. Germline lookup yields CDR1 LNHNV and CDR2 YYDKDF (reference sequence). This record comes from a study of T cells in severe cutaneous drug reactions. Whole-study context: Blister fluids or cells and PBMC were collected from patients in acute or recovery stage.

The patients sequenced had a carbamazepine-induced Stevens-Johnson syndrome or toxic epidermal necrolysis reaction. This chain joins TRBV15 and TRBJ2-1; TCRdb outputs TRBD2, but without DNA this stays unchecked. The TCR sequence derives from a human donor with a severe cutaneous adverse drug reaction. The sequenced sample was cells from a skin blister. This chain's CDR3 is CATSGSGRPLGYNEQFF.